One and the same sample provided the 21 T cell receptor beta chains below, sequenced in a study of blood T cell repertoires in COVID-19. Sequencing used immunoSEQ multiplex PCR; TCRdb keeps in-frame clones, though not all of them. The sample shows hundreds of thousands of clones, approximately 91% of them seen only once. The sequenced sample consisted of peripheral blood. Every receptor here comes from a woman between 70 and 85 years old with COVID-19, enrolled during active disease.

The V call is TRBV28, the J call TRBJ1-3; perhaps TRBD1 as D (6 bases). Trimming stripped 1 base from V and 4 bases from J, with 8 bases between. The CDR3 sequence is 14 residues long. CDR1 MDHEN and CDR2 SYDVKM come from the germline V gene. The CDR3 sequence is CASSLSGAGNTIYF. In nucleotides, the CDR3 is TGTGCCAGCAGTTTATCAGGGGCGGGAAACACCATATATTTT.

The gene calls are TRBV24-1 and TRBJ2-7, with D uncertain. Germline V gene sequence: CDR1 KGHDR, CDR2 SFDVKD. V gave up 7 bases and J gave up 2 bases, with 14 bases separating them. The CDR3 spans 14 residues. This CDR3 is CATSQADIPYEQYF. The CDR3, as DNA: TGTGCCACCAGCCAGGCTGACATTCCCTACGAGCAGTACTTC.

The V and J genes are TRBV2 and TRBJ2-3, with a weak D call TRBD2 (7 bases). V was pared by 4 bases and J by 2 bases, with 13 bases between. Germline lookup yields CDR1 SNHLY and CDR2 FYNNEI. The CDR3 spans 15 residues. The CDR3 DNA reads TGTGCCAGCAGTGCCAGAGGGGGGGACACAGATACGCAGTATTTT. It specifies CASSARGGDTDTQYF.

The gene calls are TRBV5-1 and TRBJ2-1; D perhaps matches TRBD1 (6 bases). The length of the CDR3 is 15 residues. The germline CDR1 and CDR2 sequences are SGHRS and YFSETQ. Trimming took off 3 bases at V and 6 bases at J, with 16 bases between the two ends. The CDR3 region has the DNA TGCGCCAGCAGCTCCCTGACAGGCTCCCTCAATGAGCAGTTCTTC. Protein sequence: CASSSLTGSLNEQFF.

The V call is TRBV9, the J call TRBJ2-5; 8 nucleotides align to TRBD2. The CDR3 has 13 residues. With 5 bases clipped from V and 3 bases from J, the junction kept 3 bases outside the gene matches. Per germline, CDR1 SGDLS and CDR2 YYNGEE. The CDR3 sequence is CASSETSEETQYF. In DNA, the CDR3 is TGTGCCAGCAGTGAGACTAGCGAAGAGACCCAGTACTTC.

The rearrangement links TRBV12-3 or TRBV12-4 to TRBJ1-1; TRBD1 is a possible D gene (5 bases). Trimming removed 6 bases from V and 6 bases from J, with 11 bases in between. There are 12 residues in the CDR3. Written as DNA, the CDR3 is TGTGCCAGCAGCCGTCAGGGTTCTGAAGCTTTCTTT. It yields the protein CASSRQGSEAFF.

The J gene is TRBJ1-1, the V gene TRBV10-1, with TRBD1 identical over 7 bases. This CDR3 has 13 residues. The V gene end was trimmed by 6 bases and the J gene end by 3 bases; junction bases not matched to a gene: 4. Germline lookup yields CDR1 WNHNN and CDR2 SYGVQD (reference sequence). The CDR3 spells CASRQGLDTEAFF. CDR3 nucleotide sequence: TGCGCCAGCAGACAGGGGTTGGACACTGAAGCTTTCTTT.

The chain has TRBV4-3 and TRBJ1-2; no firm D call. The CDR3 has 14 residues. Germline-derived CDR1 and CDR2 are LGHNA and YSLEER. V was cut by 4 bases and J by 5 bases, with 14 bases left in between. CDR3 protein: CASSPSGIVYGYTF. CDR3 coding DNA: TGCGCCAGCAGCCCGTCCGGGATCGTTTATGGCTACACCTTC.

The CDR3 sequence is CASSSGGALDTQYF. The CDR3 DNA is TGTGCCAGCAGCTCAGGGGGCGCGCTGGATACGCAGTATTTT. The chain employs TRBV6-5 and TRBJ2-3; TRBD1 agrees at 8 bases. With V trimmed by 6 bases and J by 6 bases, 8 bases remained unmatched. The CDR3 totals 14 residues. CDR1 MNHEY and CDR2 SVGAGI come from the germline V gene.

The chain employs TRBV9 and TRBJ2-3; D call uncertain. Per the germline V gene, CDR1 is SGDLS and CDR2 is YYNGEE. This CDR3 spans 14 amino acids. Deletions cut 0 bases from V and 2 bases from J, with 7 bases between. The CDR3 sequence: CASSVAQSTDTQYF. The CDR3 region has the DNA TGTGCCAGCAGCGTAGCACAGTCCACAGATACGCAGTATTTT.

The rearrangement uses TRBV3-1 (or the pseudogene TRBV3-2) and TRBJ1-3; no reliable D call. The CDR3 runs 13 residues. Trimming stripped 5 bases from V and 2 bases from J, with 7 bases between. Germline assignment: CDR1 LGHDT and CDR2 YNNKEL (reference sequence). The CDR3 nucleotides are TGTGCCAGCAGCTCGAACACTGGAAACACCATATATTTT. It translates to CASSSNTGNTIYF.

The V call is TRBV7-8, the J call TRBJ1-1; no definite D call. CDR3 length: 14 amino acids. In germline, CDR1 is SGHVS, CDR2 FQNEAQ. Trimming removed 3 bases from V and 5 bases from J, with 13 bases in between. The DNA of the CDR3 is TGTGCCAGCAGCTTGCCCGGGCAGCGGACTGAAGCTTTCTTT. It codes for CASSLPGQRTEAFF.

The rearrangement uses TRBV5-1 and TRBJ1-2, with 7 nucleotides matching TRBD1. Germline values: CDR1 SGHRS, CDR2 YFSETQ. Trimming took 0 bases from V and 2 from J; bases not matched to a gene: 4. The CDR3 runs 15 residues. As DNA, the CDR3 is TGCGCCAGCAGCTTGGAGGGGGCAAGGAACTATGGCTACACCTTC. It yields the protein CASSLEGARNYGYTF.

This rearrangement joins TRBV11-2 to TRBJ1-2; TRBD1 matches at 9 bases. Germline CDR1 is SGHAT and CDR2 is FQNNGV. After removal of 8 bases from V and 3 bases from J, the junction contained 4 bases not matched to a gene. CDR3 length: 13 residues. CDR3 amino acids: CASGDRVYYGYTF. The CDR3 bases are TGTGCCAGCGGGGACAGGGTATACTATGGCTACACCTTC.

V is TRBV19 and J is TRBJ1-6, with a tentative D call TRBD1 (5 bases). V lost 9 bases and J lost 4, with 10 bases in between. This CDR3 contains 13 residues. Germline CDR1 is LNHDA and CDR2 is SQIVND (reference sequence). CDR3 amino acids: CASLQGYNSPLHF. As DNA, the CDR3 is TGTGCCAGCCTCCAGGGTTATAATTCACCCCTCCACTTT.

This clone was seen a single time. The chain joins TRBV10-3 to TRBJ1-2, with a tentative D call TRBD1 (5 bases). The CDR3 is 15 residues long. The V end was cut by 6 bases, the J end by 0 bases, with 14 bases between. Germline CDR1 is ENHRY and CDR2 is SYGVKD. CDR3 loop: CAIRQTESANYGYTF. DNA of the CDR3: TGTGCCATCAGGCAGACAGAATCTGCTAACTATGGCTACACCTTC.

The rearrangement joins TRBV19 to TRBJ2-3; 10 nucleotides line up with TRBD1. Trimming took 3 bases from V and 5 from J; bases not matched to a gene: 8. CDR3 length equals 16 residues. Looked up from germline, CDR1 is LNHDA and CDR2 is SQIVND (reference sequence). This chain's CDR3 is CASSIPTGGRGDTQYF. The DNA of the CDR3 is TGTGCCAGTAGTATCCCGACAGGGGGCAGGGGAGATACGCAGTATTTT.

The chain carries TRBV7-9 and TRBJ1-2; TRBD1 might be the D (5 bases). Germline lookup yields CDR1 SEHNR and CDR2 FQNEAQ (reference sequence). The CDR3 has 14 residues. Trimming took off 0 bases at V and 4 bases at J, with 9 bases between the two ends. DNA for the CDR3: TGTGCCAGCAGCTTAGCCGGGGGGTTCTATGGCTACACCTTC. Amino acid sequence: CASSLAGGFYGYTF.

The genes are TRBV30 and TRBJ2-5; TRBD2 is a possible D gene (6 bases). V lost 0 bases to trimming and J lost 4 bases, with 15 bases between them. Germline-derived CDR1 and CDR2 are GTSNPN and SVGIG (reference sequence). The CDR3 spans 15 residues. Here the CDR3 DNA reads TGTGCCTGGAGTGTCCGACGCGGGGTTGGAGAGACCCAGTACTTC. It codes for CAWSVRRGVGETQYF.

The chain couples TRBV2 to TRBJ1-2, with D perhaps TRBD1 (5 bases). Germline V gene sequence: CDR1 SNHLY, CDR2 FYNNEI. The CDR3 is 11 amino acids. V was cut by 5 bases and J by 12 bases, with 13 bases left in between. DNA for the CDR3: TGTGCCAGCAGTCTTCCTGGGGGGGACACCTTC. Translated: CASSLPGGDTF.

Points on this clone: Other DNA sequences from this sample encode an identical CDR3 as well. The V gene is TRBV6-6, the J gene TRBJ1-1; D remains unclear. Looked up from germline, CDR1 is MNHNY and CDR2 is SVGAGI (reference sequence). V lost 5 bases and J 0 bases, leaving 4 bases between the germline ends. The CDR3 loop spans 12 amino acids. The CDR3 here is CASSLMNTEAFF. In nucleotides, the CDR3 is TGTGCCAGCAGTCTCATGAACACTGAAGCTTTCTTT.